The 24 T cell receptor beta chains in this list originate from one sample, sequenced in a study of T cells after yellow fever vaccination. TCRdb itself ran the 5' RACE reads through MiXCR, one entry per CDR3 protein. The sample carries a few hundred thousand distinct CDR3 sequences, about 5.2% recorded once. Sequenced here: CD4+ T cells sorted from PBMCs, sampled on the day of the yellow fever booster vaccination. These TCRs come from a man between 18 and 35 years old who received the YFV17D yellow fever vaccine.

V usage is TRBV20-1 and J usage is TRBJ2-7; D unresolved. V was clipped by 6 bases and J by 2 bases, with 14 bases between them. The length of the CDR3 is 13 residues. Germline loops: CDR1 DFQATT, CDR2 SNEGSKA (reference sequence). CDR3 amino acids: CSAMPPGAYEQYV. Written as DNA, the CDR3 is TGCAGTGCAATGCCCCCGGGCGCCTACGAGCAGTACGTC.

This clonotype came up many times. The chain joins TRBV5-1 to TRBJ2-3; TRBD1 aligns across 7 bases. Trimming took 0 bases from V and 4 from J; bases not matched to a gene: 5. This CDR3 is built from 15 residues. Germline CDR1 SGHRS, CDR2 YFSETQ. In DNA form, the CDR3 reads TGCGCCAGCAGCTTGGAAGACAGGGTTGCAGATACGCAGTATTTT. It codes for CASSLEDRVADTQYF.

The rearrangement uses TRBV9 and TRBJ2-1; 9 positions agree with TRBD1. The V segment lost 1 base and the J segment 9 bases; nucleotides outside the gene matches: 2. Germline CDR1 SGDLS, CDR2 YYNGEE. This CDR3 spans 13 amino acids. Here the CDR3 DNA reads TGTGCCAGCAGCGTAAGGACAGGGGTTGAGCAGTTCTTC. As protein: CASSVRTGVEQFF.

The J gene is TRBJ1-1, the V gene TRBV10-3, with 10 bases aligning to TRBD1. Germline trimming cut 2 bases from V and 7 bases from J; bases unmatched to any gene: 10. The germline CDR1 and CDR2 sequences are ENHRY and SYGVKD. This CDR3 has 16 amino acids. CDR3 residues: CAISEPQTGGEIEAFF. DNA of the CDR3: TGTGCCATCAGTGAGCCCCAGACAGGGGGCGAGATTGAAGCTTTCTTT.

This clonotype has at least ten counts. The V gene is TRBV6-6, the J gene TRBJ1-6; D is ambiguous. The CDR3 sequence is 14 residues long. The V and J ends lost 4 bases and 6 bases respectively, with 10 bases between them. Germline V CDR1 and CDR2: MNHNY, SVGAGI (reference sequence). The CDR3 reads CASSWGRANSPLHF. The CDR3 DNA is TGTGCCAGCAGTTGGGGAAGGGCTAATTCACCCCTCCACTTT.

This clonotype was seen more than once but under ten times. The CDR3 DNA follows: TGTGCCAGCTCACCTCAAGACGGAGGCCGGTATCATAGCTACACCTTC. As protein: CASSPQDGGRYHSYTF. The V and J genes are TRBV18 and TRBJ1-2; D remains unclear. The CDR3 sequence is 16 residues long. V lost 3 bases, J lost 9 bases, and 23 bases lay in between. Germline V CDR1 and CDR2: KGHSH, LQKENI.

The genes are TRBV3-1 and TRBJ2-7, with D uncertain. Trimming shortened V by 1 base and J by 0 bases, and 7 bases separated the two germline ends. CDR1 and CDR2 from the germline V gene are LGHDT and YNNKEL (reference sequence). This CDR3 has 14 amino acids. CDR3 amino acids: CASSQGPSSYEQYV. The DNA for the CDR3 is TGTGCCAGCAGCCAAGGTCCTAGCTCCTACGAGCAGTACGTC.

This clonotype has just a few counts. The gene calls are TRBV5-4 and TRBJ2-2; D might be TRBD1 (6 bases). Germline V lookup: CDR1 SGHNT, CDR2 YYREEE (reference sequence). CDR3 length equals 15 residues. Deletions cut 4 bases from V and 0 bases from J, with 10 bases between. In DNA form, the CDR3 reads TGTGCCAGCAGCACAGGGCTACCGAACACCGGGGAGCTGTTTTTT. Protein sequence: CASSTGLPNTGELFF.

The rearrangement joins TRBV7-2 to TRBJ2-3; the match to TRBD2 covers 7 bases. This CDR3 spans 14 amino acids. Germline CDR1 and CDR2: SGHTA and FQGNSA. The trim removed 2 bases at V and 5 bases at J, leaving 4 bases unmatched. CDR3 amino acids: CASSLNGGIDTQYF. The CDR3 DNA is TGTGCCAGCAGCTTAAACGGGGGGATAGATACGCAGTATTTT.

This clonotype was observed at least ten times. V usage is TRBV6-2 or TRBV6-3 and J usage is TRBJ2-2; 7 nucleotides match TRBD1. The V segment lost 0 bases and the J segment 3 bases; nucleotides outside the gene matches: 4. Per the germline V gene, CDR1 is MNHEY and CDR2 is SVGEGT. The CDR3 sequence is 16 residues long. DNA of the CDR3: TGTGCCAGCAGTTACTCTGGTACAGGGGACACCGGGGAGCTGTTTTTT. It encodes CASSYSGTGDTGELFF.

The chain links TRBV6-5 to TRBJ1-5, with TRBD1 matching 11 bases. Germline V gene sequence: CDR1 MNHEY, CDR2 SVGAGI. Trimming removed 1 base from V and 1 base from J; junction bases left unmatched: 9. This CDR3 has 19 amino acids. This CDR3 is CASSYWPGQGGYSNQPQHF. The CDR3 DNA sequence: TGTGCCAGCAGTTACTGGCCGGGACAGGGGGGTTACAGCAATCAGCCCCAGCATTTT.

This clonotype appeared many times. The J gene is TRBJ1-1, the V gene TRBV6-1; D not certain. Trimming stripped 0 bases from V and 4 bases from J, with 12 bases between. Germline V gives CDR1 MNHNS, CDR2 SASEGT. CDR3 size: 15 residues. In DNA form, the CDR3 reads TGTGCCAGCAGTGAAGCGAGATTTTGGGGCACTGAAGCTTTCTTT. Amino acid sequence: CASSEARFWGTEAFF.

This clonotype was counted at least ten times. The chain uses TRBV29-1 and TRBJ2-5; 9 positions agree with TRBD1. V was clipped by 8 bases and J by 5 bases; unmatched bases: 9. Germline V lookup: CDR1 SQVTM, CDR2 ANQGSEA. The CDR3 contains 13 residues. CDR3 protein: CSLWTGAGETQYF. CDR3 bases: TGCAGCTTATGGACAGGGGCGGGGGAGACCCAGTACTTC.

This clonotype was seen once. The rearrangement joins TRBV7-8 to TRBJ1-5; 7 bases are shared with TRBD1. Germline CDR1 and CDR2: SGHVS and FQNEAQ. The CDR3 spans 15 residues. V shed 1 base, J shed 7 bases, and the junction held 7 bases outside the gene matches. The CDR3 spells CASSLEGGARQPQHF. The CDR3 DNA is TGTGCCAGCAGCTTAGAAGGGGGCGCGAGGCAGCCCCAGCATTTT. Combining the CDR3 with reference TRBV7-8 and TRBJ1-5 gives the whole variable domain GAGVSQSPRYKVAKRGQDVALRCDPISGHVSLFWYQQALGQGPEFLTYFQNEAQLDKSGLPSDRFFAERPEGSVSTLKIQRTQQEDSAVYLCASSLEGGARQPQHFGDGTRLSIL.

This clonotype turned up a few times. This sequence joins TRBV12-3 or TRBV12-4 and TRBJ1-3; tentative D call: TRBD1 (5 bases). Deletions cut 5 bases from V and 7 bases from J, with 12 bases between. The CDR3 extends over 13 amino acids. The CDR3 coding sequence is TGTGCCAGCAGTGCGACAGAGGGTAACACCATATATTTT. Its protein is CASSATEGNTIYF.

This clonotype was counted only a few times. The V and J genes are TRBV3-1 and TRBJ1-2, with 9 nucleotides matching TRBD1. CDR1 and CDR2 (germline): LGHDT, YNNKEL (reference sequence). The CDR3 totals 14 residues. Unmatched junction bases numbered 7, after V lost 4 bases and J lost 7 bases. The CDR3: CASSLDRGMSGYTF. In nucleotides, the CDR3 is TGTGCCAGCAGCCTTGACAGGGGGATGAGTGGCTACACCTTC.

This clonotype was counted a few times. The rearrangement links TRBV10-3 to TRBJ1-1; TRBD1 matches at 9 bases. Looked up from germline, CDR1 is ENHRY and CDR2 is SYGVKD. The CDR3 length is 13 residues. V lost 6 bases to trimming and J lost 3 bases; unmatched junction nucleotides: 2. The CDR3: CAISWTGDTEAFF. CDR3 sequence (DNA): TGTGCCATCAGCTGGACAGGGGACACTGAAGCTTTCTTT.

In this sample, this clonotype turned up a few times. This chain connects TRBV7-3 to TRBJ2-1, with 10 bases identical to TRBD2. There are 14 residues in the CDR3. Germline CDR1 reads SGHTA; CDR2 reads FQGTGA. J lost 5 bases, V lost 6 bases, and 4 bases had no gene match. CDR3 sequence: CASRLAGGHNEQFF. CDR3 sequence (DNA): TGTGCCAGCAGATTAGCGGGGGGACACAATGAGCAGTTCTTC.

This clonotype was detected only a few times. The genes are TRBV6-6 and TRBJ2-1; D remains unclear. Germline assignment: CDR1 MNHNY and CDR2 SVGAGI (reference sequence). V gave up 5 bases and J gave up 7 bases, with 12 bases separating them. The CDR3 has 13 residues. The CDR3 sequence is CASSATVGNEQFF. CDR3 bases: TGTGCCAGCAGTGCCACCGTAGGGAATGAGCAGTTCTTC.

This clonotype was recorded at least ten times. The chain joins TRBV12-3 or TRBV12-4 to TRBJ2-5; 10 bases map to TRBD1. This CDR3 has 14 amino acids. After removal of 5 bases from V and 5 bases from J, the junction contained 5 bases not matched to a gene. The CDR3: CASSRDRGWETQYF. The CDR3 coding sequence is TGTGCCAGCAGTCGGGACAGGGGATGGGAGACCCAGTACTTC.

V usage is TRBV14 and J usage is TRBJ2-1; 8 bases match TRBD1. Germline V gene sequence: CDR1 SGHDN, CDR2 FVKESK. Trimming cost V 3 bases and J 5 bases; bases outside gene matches: 15. The CDR3 sequence is 18 residues long. The CDR3 bases are TGTGCCAGCAGCCACCTGCGCTCCGGGACAGGTGCTAACAATGAGCAGTTCTTC. This codes for CASSHLRSGTGANNEQFF. Variable domain in full (rest from reference TRBV14 and TRBJ2-1): EAGVTQFPSHSVIEKGQTVTLRCDPISGHDNLYWYRRVMGKEIKFLLHFVKESKQDESGMPNNRFLAERTGGTYSTLKVQPAELEDSGVYFCASSHLRSGTGANNEQFFGPGTRLTVL.

This clonotype was detected many times. The chain links TRBV7-2 to TRBJ2-5; no clear D. Trimming cost V 4 bases and J 2 bases, with 5 bases left between them. CDR3 length equals 12 residues. Germline CDR1 reads SGHTA; CDR2 reads FQGNSA. CDR3 sequence: CASSSNQETQYF. The DNA of the CDR3 is TGTGCCAGCAGCTCCAATCAAGAGACCCAGTACTTC.

This clonotype was picked up many times. V and J are TRBV29-1 and TRBJ2-5; 8 bases are shared with TRBD2. Germline CDR1 is SQVTM and CDR2 is ANQGSEA. Losses at the gene ends were 7 bases for V and 5 bases for J; bases not matched to a gene: 6. The CDR3 covers 12 residues. The CDR3 loop is CSAGGPQETQYF. For the CDR3, the DNA is TGCAGCGCGGGGGGGCCCCAGGAGACCCAGTACTTC.

This clonotype was observed a handful of times. This chain connects TRBV20-1 to TRBJ2-3; tentatively, D is TRBD2 (6 bases). V lost 3 bases, J lost 0 bases, and 13 bases lay in between. The germline CDR1 and CDR2 sequences are DFQATT and SNEGSKA (reference sequence). The CDR3 consists of 15 residues. The CDR3 region has the DNA TGCAGTGCTAGTGGTGGCGGGGCTAGCACAGATACGCAGTATTTT. This sequence encodes CSASGGGASTDTQYF.